The sequence of this TCR beta chain was determined in a study of vaccination and CD4 T cells after COVID-19. The overall study: Convalescent individuals numbered four females and six males, two being Hispanic.

The length of the CDR3 is 12 residues. The V and J ends lost 6 bases and 4 bases respectively, with 10 bases between them. Noted treatment: approximately 9-day PBMC culture with coronavirus spike peptide pools or control peptides (ViraFEST assay). About this clonotype: Its antigen is as yet unknown.

Study-level points and caveats: Among convalescent patients, a median about 83% of reactive clones emerged only after vaccination. Convalescent patients studied were relatively few, and early post-infection timepoints were absent.

Researchers used the Oncomine TCR Beta short-read assay to sequence DNA from cultured CD4+ T cells. Using the QIAamp micro DNA kit, genomic DNA was extracted from the CD4+ T cells that had been cultured. TCRdb re-derived calls from the PCR reads in MiXCR, one entry per CDR3 protein. The table shows roughly 20,000 distinct CDR3 sequences, with around 29% occurring only once. This sequence originates from a human donor with COVID-19. This rearrangement joins TRBV12-3 or TRBV12-4 to TRBJ2-7, with D maybe TRBD2 (5 bases). What was sequenced was cultured CD4+ T cells from blood. The CDR3 region is CASSGLSYEQYF. The CDR3 bases are TGTGCCAGCAGCGGACTTTCTTACGAGCAGTACTTC.